The 21 T cell receptor beta chains presented below share a single source sample, sequenced in a study of T cells in Graves' hyperthyroidism and ophthalmopathy. RNA transcripts were the template for amplifying TCR beta CDR3 regions. The primer set for the first-round RT-PCR of the TCR CDR3 was HTBI. TCRdb reprocessed the multiplex PCR reads via MiXCR and lists one record per CDR3 protein. This sample has roughly 520,000 distinct CDR3 sequences, with roughly 25% found just once. The specimen sequenced was blood. These receptor sequences come from a woman aged 30 to 39 with Graves' ophthalmopathy.

This clonotype has ten or more counts. The chain has TRBV29-1 and TRBJ2-5; 13 nucleotides align to TRBD2. Germline V gene sequence: CDR1 SQVTM, CDR2 ANQGSEA. The CDR3 spans 14 residues. The CDR3 protein is CSSTSGGAEETQYF. CDR3 nucleotide sequence: TGCAGTTCCACTAGCGGGGGGGCCGAAGAGACCCAGTACTTC.

CDR3 bases: TGTGCCAGTAGCCCTGAGGGGGGTCCTGGGACCCAGTACTTC. Translated: CASSPEGGPGTQYF. V gene TRBV19 combines with J gene TRBJ2-5, with D perhaps assigned TRBD1 or TRBD2 (6 bases each). Per the germline V gene, CDR1 is LNHDA and CDR2 is SQIVND (reference sequence). CDR3 length equals 14 residues. V was trimmed by 6 bases and J by 7 bases, leaving 18 bases between them.

The gene calls are TRBV12-3 or TRBV12-4 and TRBJ2-7; 7 positions match TRBD1. With 3 bases clipped from V and 5 bases from J, the junction kept 13 bases outside the gene matches. The CDR3 covers 16 residues. Here the CDR3 reads CASSLRVLGGRHEQYF. CDR3 bases: TGTGCCAGCAGTTTGAGGGTTCTAGGGGGCCGTCACGAGCAGTACTTC.

In this sample, this clonotype turned up many times. This rearrangement joins TRBV30 to TRBJ1-1, with TRBD1 identical over 10 bases. Germline V gives CDR1 GTSNPN, CDR2 SVGIG (reference sequence). The ends lost 7 bases at V and 11 bases at J; junction bases unmatched: 16. The CDR3 loop spans 14 amino acids. The CDR3 nucleotides are TGTGCCTCTACGCCGGGACAGGGGATAAGGCTGGCTTTCTTT. It encodes CASTPGQGIRLAFF.

This clonotype was counted ten times or more. The CDR3 DNA is TGTGCCAGCAGCTTCGAGGAGGGGGTTGAAGCTTTCTTT. This codes for CASSFEEGVEAFF. The chain recombines TRBV7-9 with TRBJ1-1, with D possibly TRBD1 on 6 matching bases. This CDR3 has 13 residues. Germline assignment: CDR1 SEHNR and CDR2 FQNEAQ (reference sequence). Trimming shortened V by 3 bases and J by 7 bases, and 12 bases separated the two germline ends.

With respect to this clonotype: Since a much larger clone is just one base distant, this may be a read error. The genes are TRBV15 and TRBJ2-5; 15 bases fit TRBD2. CDR3 length: 18 amino acids. V lost 5 bases and J lost 5; bases outside the gene matches: 12. Germline lookup yields CDR1 LNHNV and CDR2 YYDKDF (reference sequence). The CDR3 DNA is TGTGCCACCAGCGAGGGACTAGCGGGGGGACCTCTCCAGGAGACCCAGTACTTC. Amino acid sequence: CATSEGLAGGPLQETQYF.

In this sample, this clonotype turned up many times. The rearrangement joins TRBV30 to TRBJ2-3, with D unresolved. The CDR3 loop spans 13 amino acids. Deletions cut 2 bases from V and 2 bases from J, with 8 bases between. The germline CDR1 and CDR2 sequences are GTSNPN and SVGIG (reference sequence). The CDR3 DNA follows: TGTGCCTGGAGTTACTACACCACAGATACGCAGTATTTT. Protein product: CAWSYYTTDTQYF.

This clonotype was counted a few times. The gene calls are TRBV7-3 and TRBJ1-6; D unclear. This CDR3 has 13 residues. The germline gives CDR1 SGHTA, CDR2 FQGTGA. V was trimmed by 2 bases and J by 7 bases, leaving 6 bases between them. As DNA, the CDR3 is TGTGCCAGCAGCTTAGATCAGAATTCACCCCTCCACTTT. This translates into CASSLDQNSPLHF.

The genes are TRBV12-5 and TRBJ1-1, with D unclear. This CDR3 has 14 amino acids. The V end was cut by 1 base, the J end by 2 bases, with 8 bases between. The germline V gene encodes CDR1 LGHNT and CDR2 FRNRAP. The CDR3 nucleotides are TGTGCTAGTGGTTTGGGCGAAGGTAACACTGAAGCTTTCTTT. Protein sequence: CASGLGEGNTEAFF.

This clonotype was seen at least ten times. The chain couples TRBV7-3 to TRBJ1-2, with D hard to call. This CDR3 has 15 residues. Germline CDR1 and CDR2: SGHTA and FQGTGA. Between the trimmed V and J ends, which lost 5 bases and 1 base, there was a span of 14 bases. Here the CDR3 reads CASSQTPHFNYGYTF. CDR3 bases: TGTGCCAGCAGCCAGACACCCCACTTTAACTATGGCTACACCTTC.

The chain uses TRBV20-1 and TRBJ1-2; D uncertain. Germline lookup yields CDR1 DFQATT and CDR2 SNEGSKA (reference sequence). This CDR3 region has 13 residues. Trimming stripped 0 bases from V and 3 bases from J, with 8 bases between. The CDR3 spells CSAREVGYYGYTF. The CDR3 DNA sequence: TGCAGTGCTAGAGAAGTCGGATACTATGGCTACACCTTC.

The chain employs TRBV2 and TRBJ1-3, with no clear D. CDR1 is SNHLY, CDR2 FYNNEI, per germline. V lost 5 bases, J lost 0 bases, and 11 bases lay in between. This CDR3 spans 15 amino acids. CDR3 DNA: TGTGCCAGCAGTCCAAACTCGATCTCTGGAAACACCATATATTTT. Its translation is CASSPNSISGNTIYF. The whole variable domain, filled in from reference TRBV2 and TRBJ1-3, reads EPEVTQTPSHQVTQMGQEVILRCVPISNHLYFYWYRQILGQKVEFLVSFYNNEISEKSEIFDDQFSVERPDGSNFTLKIRSTKLEDSAMYFCASSPNSISGNTIYFGEGSWLTVV.

This clonotype showed up many times. The chain joins TRBV19 to TRBJ2-3; 7 nucleotides match TRBD1. Germline V CDR1 and CDR2: LNHDA, SQIVND (reference sequence). The J segment lost 2 bases and the V segment lost 6 bases, leaving 8 bases of the junction unmatched. CDR3 length: 15 amino acids. CDR3 residues: CASRRSGQNTDTQYF. The CDR3 coding sequence is TGTGCCAGTAGGCGATCGGGACAGAACACAGATACGCAGTATTTT.

This clonotype has ten or more counts. This rearrangement joins TRBV28 to TRBJ1-2, with 12 bases aligning to TRBD1. The length of the CDR3 is 18 residues. Unmatched junction bases numbered 9, after V lost 4 bases and J lost 0 bases. The germline gives CDR1 MDHEN, CDR2 SYDVKM. The CDR3 loop is CASSSYRDRGPANYGYTF. The DNA for the CDR3 is TGTGCCAGCAGTTCCTACCGGGACAGGGGGCCAGCTAACTATGGCTACACCTTC.

V is TRBV12-3 or TRBV12-4 and J is TRBJ1-5; 8 bases agree with TRBD1. The CDR3 has 14 residues. Losses at the gene ends were 8 bases for V and 3 bases for J; bases not matched to a gene: 6. CDR3 residues: CASGMTGVNQPQHF. The CDR3 DNA follows: TGTGCCAGCGGTATGACAGGGGTCAATCAGCCCCAGCATTTT.

The sample holds many counts of this clonotype. The J gene is TRBJ2-7, the V gene TRBV30, with D possibly TRBD1 on 6 matching bases. Trimming shortened V by 0 bases and J by 6 bases, and 9 bases separated the two germline ends. Germline V gene data show CDR1 as GTSNPN and CDR2 as SVGIG (reference sequence). The CDR3 extends over 12 amino acids. The CDR3 sequence: CAWSVTGSEQYF. The CDR3 bases are TGTGCCTGGAGTGTAACAGGGAGCGAGCAGTACTTC.

This clonotype was seen ten or more times. V is TRBV6-1 and J is TRBJ1-6; possible D gene TRBD1, 5 bases. Between the trimmed V and J ends, which lost 6 bases and 5 bases, there was a span of 11 bases. The CDR3 is 14 amino acids. Germline V gene sequence: CDR1 MNHNS, CDR2 SASEGT. The CDR3 here is CASRLSRDNSPLHF. As DNA, the CDR3 is TGTGCCAGCAGACTCAGCAGGGATAATTCACCCCTCCACTTT.

CDR3 nucleotides: TGTGCCAGCAAGGGAACAGGGGGCAAGGATCAGCCCCAGCATTTT. Translating it yields CASKGTGGKDQPQHF. V usage is TRBV6-1 and J usage is TRBJ1-5; 9 nucleotides agree with TRBD1. The CDR3 covers 15 residues. CDR1 and CDR2 (germline): MNHNS, SASEGT. V was pared by 7 bases and J by 5 bases, with 9 bases of the junction left unmatched.

This chain connects TRBV28 to TRBJ1-6, with D perhaps TRBD1 (5 bases). Deletions cut 8 bases from V and 7 bases from J, with 15 bases between. In germline, CDR1 is MDHEN, CDR2 SYDVKM. The CDR3 runs to 14 residues. CDR3 DNA: TGTGCCAGCGATCCGGGACTCAAGAATTCACCCCTCCACTTT. It specifies CASDPGLKNSPLHF.

This clonotype occurred many times. This sequence joins TRBV6-5 and TRBJ1-1; D call uncertain. The germline V gene has CDR1 MNHEY and CDR2 SVGAGI. V was clipped by 8 bases and J by 7 bases, with 14 bases between them. The CDR3 is made up of 12 amino acids. CDR3 DNA sequence: TGTGCCAGCCAAGCGAGGTACAGTGAAGCTTTCTTT. Its protein is CASQARYSEAFF.

This clonotype showed up just once. V gene TRBV11-2 combines with J gene TRBJ2-7, with D perhaps TRBD2 (6 bases). The CDR3 spans 14 residues. Trimming left V 1 base short and J 5 bases short, with 12 bases between. The germline gives CDR1 SGHAT, CDR2 FQNNGV. The CDR3 sequence is CASSLVAGGDEQYF. CDR3 nucleotide sequence: TGTGCCAGCAGCTTAGTAGCAGGAGGGGACGAGCAGTACTTC.